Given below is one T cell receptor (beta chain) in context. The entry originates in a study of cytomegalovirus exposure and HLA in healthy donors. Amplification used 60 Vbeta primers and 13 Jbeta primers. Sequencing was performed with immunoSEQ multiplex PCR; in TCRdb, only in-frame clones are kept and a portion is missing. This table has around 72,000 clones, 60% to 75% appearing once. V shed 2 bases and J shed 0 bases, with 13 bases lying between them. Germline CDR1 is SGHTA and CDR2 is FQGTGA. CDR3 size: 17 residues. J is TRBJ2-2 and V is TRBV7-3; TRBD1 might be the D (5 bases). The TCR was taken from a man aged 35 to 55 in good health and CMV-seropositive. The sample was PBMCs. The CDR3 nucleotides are TGTGCCAGCAGCTTACATCCAGGGCTCACGAACACCGGGGAGCTGTTTTTT. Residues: CASSLHPGLTNTGELFF.